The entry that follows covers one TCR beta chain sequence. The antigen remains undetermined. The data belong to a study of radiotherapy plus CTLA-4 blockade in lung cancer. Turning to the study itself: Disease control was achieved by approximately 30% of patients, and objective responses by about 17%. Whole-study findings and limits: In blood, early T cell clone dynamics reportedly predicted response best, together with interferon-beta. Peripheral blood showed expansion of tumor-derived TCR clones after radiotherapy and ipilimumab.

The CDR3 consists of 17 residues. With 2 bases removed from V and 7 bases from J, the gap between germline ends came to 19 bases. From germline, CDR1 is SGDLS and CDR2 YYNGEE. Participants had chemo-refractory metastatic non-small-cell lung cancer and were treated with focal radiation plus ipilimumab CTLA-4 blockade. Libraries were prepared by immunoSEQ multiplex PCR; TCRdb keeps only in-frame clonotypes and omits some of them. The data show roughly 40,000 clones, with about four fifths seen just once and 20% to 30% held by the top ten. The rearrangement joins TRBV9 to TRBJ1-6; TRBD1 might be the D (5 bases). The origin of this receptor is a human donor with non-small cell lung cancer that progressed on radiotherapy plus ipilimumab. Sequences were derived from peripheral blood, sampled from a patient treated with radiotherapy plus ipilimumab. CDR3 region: CASSVGGAARLNSPLHF. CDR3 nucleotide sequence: TGTGCCAGCAGCGTGGGGGGTGCGGCACGGCTGAATTCACCCCTCCACTTT.